In this sample, the clone carrying this TCR beta chain turned up a few times. The CDR3 totals 15 residues. The ends lost 0 bases at V and 5 bases at J; junction bases unmatched: 5. Germline V lookup: CDR1 SEHNR, CDR2 FQNEAQ (reference sequence). Per the original methods: By means of reference gene primer amplification, nucleated cell counts were estimated. Generated by immunoSEQ multiplex PCR, the TCRdb table keeps only in-frame clones and is missing some. The DNA was the basis for D and trimming; V, J and clone size are from that table. The data show 110,000 to 150,000 clones, with 65% to 85% seen just once and about 9% held by the top ten. The data originate from a study of blood T cell repertoires in COVID-19. Study at large: The United States, Italy and Spain supplied acute and convalescent COVID-19 samples. PBMCs, B-cell-depleted T cells, or T cells provided the cDNA or gDNA that made up the material.

The sequence was collected from a man aged 50 to 60 with active or convalescent COVID-19. The V and J genes are TRBV7-9 and TRBJ2-5; 8 bases are shared with TRBD2. The specimen was peripheral blood. CDR3 protein: CASSLAGLVGETQYF. DNA for the CDR3: TGTGCCAGCAGCTTAGCGGGACTAGTCGGGGAGACCCAGTACTTC.